What follows are 20 T cell receptor beta chains derived from one specimen sequenced in a study of control samples from healthy donors and cancer patients. The table came from immunoSEQ multiplex PCR; TCRdb's copy has only in-frame clones and leaves some out. The sample lists approximately 100,000 clones, more than 75% seen once, with 1.5% to 2.5% in the top ten. The material sequenced was blood. The receptors stem from a man in his sixties in good health.

The V gene is TRBV10-3, the J gene TRBJ2-7, with D unclear. Germline CDR1 is ENHRY and CDR2 is SYGVKD. With 3 bases removed from V and 3 bases from J, the gap between germline ends came to 9 bases. This CDR3 is built from 13 residues. CDR3 DNA sequence: TGTGCCATCAGTGATCGTCTGGACTACGAGCAGTACTTC. Its protein is CAISDRLDYEQYF.

J is TRBJ2-7 and V is TRBV12-3 or TRBV12-4; D not certain. Trimming removed 0 bases at V and 10 bases at J, with 7 bases between. The CDR3 is 11 amino acids. The CDR3 is CASSLAAGQYF. The CDR3 coding sequence is TGTGCCAGCAGTTTAGCGGCAGGCCAGTACTTC.

The V gene is TRBV20-1, the J gene TRBJ2-5; D ambiguous. Germline V gene sequence: CDR1 DFQATT, CDR2 SNEGSKA (reference sequence). With 3 bases removed from V and 4 bases from J, the gap between germline ends came to 6 bases. The CDR3 consists of 11 residues. CDR3: CSARIGETQYF. The CDR3, as DNA: TGCAGTGCTAGGATTGGAGAGACCCAGTACTTC.

The chain uses TRBV10-3 and TRBJ2-7; 8 bases align to TRBD1. The CDR3 loop spans 12 amino acids. Germline values: CDR1 ENHRY, CDR2 SYGVKD. V dropped 9 bases and J dropped 2; count of bases not matched to a gene: 3. The CDR3 reads CAMGDRTYEQYF. As DNA, the CDR3 is TGTGCCATGGGGGACAGGACCTACGAGCAGTACTTC.

The chain is built from TRBV11-2 and TRBJ1-4; D is unclear. This CDR3 region has 15 residues. Looked up from germline, CDR1 is SGHAT and CDR2 is FQNNGV. Trimming left V 4 bases short and J 0 bases short, with 9 bases between. Here the CDR3 reads CASSSWQTTNEKLFF. The CDR3 DNA follows: TGTGCCAGCAGCTCTTGGCAGACAACTAATGAAAAACTGTTTTTT.

This clone has more than one count but fewer than ten. The chain is built from TRBV6-5 and TRBJ2-7, with 8 bases fitting TRBD1. There are 12 residues in the CDR3. Germline CDR1 and CDR2: MNHEY and SVGAGI. V was pared by 5 bases and J by 5 bases, with 2 bases of the junction left unmatched. This chain's CDR3 is CASSRQGNEQYF. The CDR3 DNA reads as TGTGCCAGCAGTCGACAGGGGAACGAGCAGTACTTC.

The chain recombines TRBV11-2 with TRBJ1-5; a weak D match, TRBD1 (6 bases). V was cut by 6 bases and J by 5 bases, with 14 bases left in between. Germline CDR1 is SGHAT and CDR2 is FQNNGV. CDR3 length: 14 residues. CDR3 DNA sequence: TGTGCCAGCAGTGTGGGGGGCTTTGATCAGCCCCAGCATTTT. It codes for CASSVGGFDQPQHF.

J is TRBJ1-6 and V is TRBV6-5; D call uncertain. The germline CDR1 and CDR2 sequences are MNHEY and SVGAGI. The CDR3 sequence is 14 residues long. V was pared by 2 bases and J by 5 bases, with 7 bases between. The CDR3 sequence is CASSYMGNNSPLHF. Written as DNA, the CDR3 is TGTGCCAGCAGTTACATGGGAAATAATTCACCCCTCCACTTT.

V is TRBV19 and J is TRBJ2-1; D gene unclear. CDR1 and CDR2 from the germline V gene are LNHDA and SQIVND (reference sequence). V was shortened by 5 bases and J by 1 base, with 6 bases between the two germline ends. CDR3 length: 13 amino acids. CDR3 in amino acids: CASSEGSYNEQFF. Written as DNA, the CDR3 is TGTGCCAGTAGTGAAGGTTCCTACAATGAGCAGTTCTTC.

The sample holds a few counts of this clone. The chain is built from TRBV28 and TRBJ1-5; 10 bases fit TRBD1. The germline gives CDR1 MDHEN, CDR2 SYDVKM. The CDR3 length is 19 residues. Germline trimming cut 2 bases from V and 6 bases from J; bases unmatched to any gene: 16. CDR3 coding DNA: TGTGCCAGCAGTTTAGACCCACTCGCGGGACAGGGGTTTCGTCAGCCCCAGCATTTT. It encodes CASSLDPLAGQGFRQPQHF.

CDR3 sequence reads: CASSQGLAGEYEQYF. CDR3 nucleotides: TGTGCCAGCAGCCAGGGACTAGCGGGAGAATACGAGCAGTACTTC. The V and J genes are TRBV7-2 and TRBJ2-7, with 14 bases fitting TRBD2. From germline, CDR1 is SGHTA and CDR2 FQGNSA. J gave up 4 bases and V 5 bases, and 4 bases lay outside the gene matches. CDR3 length: 15 residues. Using reference TRBV7-2 and TRBJ2-7 for the parts outside the CDR3, the full variable domain is GAGVSQSPSNKVTEKGKDVELRCDPISGHTALYWYRQSLGQGLEFLIYFQGNSAPDKSGLPSDRFSAERTGGSVSTLTIQRTQQEDSAVYLCASSQGLAGEYEQYFGPGTRLTVT.

The V and J genes are TRBV5-5 and TRBJ1-5, with 7 bases fitting TRBD1. The CDR3 has 18 amino acids. V lost 1 base to trimming and J lost 4 bases; unmatched junction nucleotides: 14. CDR1 and CDR2 from the germline V gene are SGHKS and YYEKEE (reference sequence). The CDR3 reads CASSLLPNRAGGNQPQHF. CDR3 DNA sequence: TGTGCCAGCAGCTTGCTTCCGAATAGGGCAGGGGGGAATCAGCCCCAGCATTTT.

The chain employs TRBV7-6 and TRBJ2-7, with D perhaps matching TRBD1 or TRBD2 (6 bases each). With 1 base removed from V and 3 bases from J, the gap between germline ends came to 13 bases. The CDR3 runs 15 residues. Germline CDR1 SGHVS, CDR2 FNYEAQ. DNA of the CDR3: TGTGCCAGCAGCTTAGTCGCGGGACATATCTACGAGCAGTACTTC. Translating it yields CASSLVAGHIYEQYF.

The V gene is TRBV10-1, the J gene TRBJ2-1, with TRBD2 matching 7 bases. The ends lost 4 bases at V and 2 bases at J; junction bases unmatched: 5. The CDR3 totals 15 residues. From germline, CDR1 is WNHNN and CDR2 SYGVQD (reference sequence). The CDR3 bases are TGCGCCAGCAGTGCCACCGGGACTACCTACAATGAGCAGTTCTTC. This gives the protein CASSATGTTYNEQFF.

The CDR3 is CASSPRTGAPQPQHF. CDR3 DNA: TGTGCCAGCAGCCCGAGGACAGGGGCCCCTCAGCCCCAGCATTTT. This sequence joins TRBV7-8 and TRBJ1-5, with 9 bases matching TRBD1. CDR1 is SGHVS, CDR2 FQNEAQ, per germline. V lost 5 bases, J lost 6 bases, and 8 bases stayed unmatched. The CDR3 covers 15 residues.

This rearrangement joins TRBV11-2 to TRBJ1-2; TRBD1 might be the D (5 bases). The germline V gene encodes CDR1 SGHAT and CDR2 FQNNGV. CDR3 length equals 14 residues. V was pared by 5 bases and J by 3 bases, with 13 bases between. The DNA for the CDR3 is TGTGCCAGCAGCACCACTAGGGGTTACTATGGCTACACCTTC. It specifies CASSTTRGYYGYTF.

V gene TRBV30 combines with J gene TRBJ2-1; D is perhaps TRBD2 (6 bases). This CDR3 is built from 16 residues. The germline V and J ends were trimmed by 0 bases and 4 bases, with 16 bases remaining between them. The germline V gene encodes CDR1 GTSNPN and CDR2 SVGIG (reference sequence). The chain's CDR3 is CAWSVYGTQIYNEQFF. The CDR3 nucleotides are TGTGCCTGGAGTGTATACGGGACTCAAATTTACAATGAGCAGTTCTTC.

On this clone: This specimen includes other DNA sequences encoding the same CDR3. V usage is TRBV18 and J usage is TRBJ1-5, with 9 bases aligning to TRBD1. This CDR3 has 14 residues. CDR1 and CDR2 from the germline V gene are KGHSH and LQKENI. V was clipped by 6 bases and J by 4 bases; unmatched bases: 4. CDR3 nucleotides: TGTGCCAGCTCGCCTGGGACAGGGAATCAGCCCCAGCATTTT. It yields the protein CASSPGTGNQPQHF.

This chain joins TRBV12-3 or TRBV12-4 and TRBJ2-3; 8 bases agree with TRBD1. V dropped 6 bases and J dropped 6; count of bases not matched to a gene: 2. The CDR3 spans 12 residues. The CDR3 loop is CASSRDRDTQYF. The CDR3 DNA reads TGTGCCAGCAGCCGGGACAGGGATACGCAGTATTTT.

The chain recombines TRBV19 with TRBJ2-1, with 15 bases aligning to TRBD2. The CDR3 consists of 17 residues. V lost 2 bases, J lost 6 bases, and 5 bases stayed unmatched. CDR1 is LNHDA and CDR2 is SQIVND in the germline V gene (reference sequence). CDR3 nucleotides: TGTGCCAGTAGTATAAGGACTAGCGGGAGGGAGGTCAATGAGCAGTTCTTC. Translating it yields CASSIRTSGREVNEQFF.